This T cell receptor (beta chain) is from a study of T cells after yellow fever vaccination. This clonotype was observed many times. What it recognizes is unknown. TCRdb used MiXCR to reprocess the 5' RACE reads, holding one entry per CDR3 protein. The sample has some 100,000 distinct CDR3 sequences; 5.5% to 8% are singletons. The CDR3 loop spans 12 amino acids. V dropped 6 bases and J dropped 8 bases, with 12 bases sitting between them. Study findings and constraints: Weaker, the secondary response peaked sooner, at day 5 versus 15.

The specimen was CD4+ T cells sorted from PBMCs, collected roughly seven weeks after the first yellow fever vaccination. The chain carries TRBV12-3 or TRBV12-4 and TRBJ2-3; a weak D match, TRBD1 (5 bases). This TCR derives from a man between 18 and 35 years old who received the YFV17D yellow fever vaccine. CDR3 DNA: TGTGCCAGCAGGGCAGGGCACGGTACGCAGTATTTT. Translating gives CASRAGHGTQYF.